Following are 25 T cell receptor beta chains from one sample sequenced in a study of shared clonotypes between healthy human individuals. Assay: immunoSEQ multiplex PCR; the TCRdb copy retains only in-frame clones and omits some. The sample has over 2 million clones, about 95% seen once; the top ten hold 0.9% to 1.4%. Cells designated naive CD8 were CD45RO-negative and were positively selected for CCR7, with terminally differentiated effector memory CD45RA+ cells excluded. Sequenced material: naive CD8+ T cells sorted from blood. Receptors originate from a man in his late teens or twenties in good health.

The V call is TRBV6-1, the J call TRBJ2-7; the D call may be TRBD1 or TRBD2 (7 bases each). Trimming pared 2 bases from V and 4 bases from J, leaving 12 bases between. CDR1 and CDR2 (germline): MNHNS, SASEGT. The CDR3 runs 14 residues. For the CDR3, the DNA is TGTGCCAGCAGTGAAAACAGGGGAGGGTACGAGCAGTACTTC. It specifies CASSENRGGYEQYF.

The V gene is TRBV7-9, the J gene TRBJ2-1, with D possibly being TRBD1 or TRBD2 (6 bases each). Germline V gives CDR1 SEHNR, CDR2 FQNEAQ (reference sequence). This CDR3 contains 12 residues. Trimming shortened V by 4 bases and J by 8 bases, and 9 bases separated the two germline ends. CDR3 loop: CASSSGAYEQFF. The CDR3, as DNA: TGTGCCAGCAGCTCGGGGGCCTATGAGCAGTTCTTC.

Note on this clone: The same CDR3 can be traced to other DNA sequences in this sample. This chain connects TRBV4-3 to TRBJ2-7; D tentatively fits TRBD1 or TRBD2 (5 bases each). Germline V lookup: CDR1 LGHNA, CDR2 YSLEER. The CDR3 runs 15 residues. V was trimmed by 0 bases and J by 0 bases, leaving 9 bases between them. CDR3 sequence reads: CASSQDRDGSYEQYF. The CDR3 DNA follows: TGCGCCAGCAGCCAAGATAGGGACGGCTCCTACGAGCAGTACTTC.

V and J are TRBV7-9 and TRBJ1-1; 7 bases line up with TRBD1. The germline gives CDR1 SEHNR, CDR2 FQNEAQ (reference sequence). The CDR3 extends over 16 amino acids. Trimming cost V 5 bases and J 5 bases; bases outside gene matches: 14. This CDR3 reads CASSDTGTETGTEAFF. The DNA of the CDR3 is TGTGCCAGCAGCGACACCGGGACAGAGACGGGGACTGAAGCTTTCTTT.

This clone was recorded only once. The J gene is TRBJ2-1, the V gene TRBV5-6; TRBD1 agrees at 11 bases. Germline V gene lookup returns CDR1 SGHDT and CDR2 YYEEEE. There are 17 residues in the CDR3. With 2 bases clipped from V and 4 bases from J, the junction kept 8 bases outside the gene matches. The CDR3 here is CASSLAPGQGEYNEQFF. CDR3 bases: TGTGCCAGCAGCTTAGCTCCGGGACAGGGGGAGTACAATGAGCAGTTCTTC.

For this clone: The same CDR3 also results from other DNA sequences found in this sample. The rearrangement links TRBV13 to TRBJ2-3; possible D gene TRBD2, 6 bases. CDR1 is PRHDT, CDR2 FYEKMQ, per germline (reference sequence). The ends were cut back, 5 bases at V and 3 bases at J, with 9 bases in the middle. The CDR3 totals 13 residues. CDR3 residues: CASSPGETDTQYF. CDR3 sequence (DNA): TGTGCCAGCAGCCCGGGGGAGACAGATACGCAGTATTTT.

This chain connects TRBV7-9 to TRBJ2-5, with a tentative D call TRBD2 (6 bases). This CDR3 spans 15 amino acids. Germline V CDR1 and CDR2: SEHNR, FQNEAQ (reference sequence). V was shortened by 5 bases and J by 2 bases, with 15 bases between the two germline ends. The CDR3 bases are TGTGCCAGCAGCCCGGAGGGGCTCTTTCAAGAGACCCAGTACTTC. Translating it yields CASSPEGLFQETQYF. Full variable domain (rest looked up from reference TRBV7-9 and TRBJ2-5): DTGVSQNPRHKITKRGQNVTFRCDPISEHNRLYWYRQTLGQGPEFLTYFQNEAQLEKSRLLSDRFSAERPKGSFSTLEIQRTEQGDSAMYLCASSPEGLFQETQYFGPGTRLLVL.

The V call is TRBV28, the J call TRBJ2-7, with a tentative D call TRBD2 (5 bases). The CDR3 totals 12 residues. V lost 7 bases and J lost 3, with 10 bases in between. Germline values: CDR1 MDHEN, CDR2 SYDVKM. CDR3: CASNTGSYEQYF. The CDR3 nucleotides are TGTGCCAGCAACACGGGGAGCTACGAGCAGTACTTC.

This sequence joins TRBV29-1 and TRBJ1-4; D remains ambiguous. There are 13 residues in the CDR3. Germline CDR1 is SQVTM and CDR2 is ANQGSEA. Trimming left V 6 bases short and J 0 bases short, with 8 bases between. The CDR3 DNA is TGCAGCGTCTCGAGAGCAACTAATGAAAAACTGTTTTTT. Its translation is CSVSRATNEKLFF.

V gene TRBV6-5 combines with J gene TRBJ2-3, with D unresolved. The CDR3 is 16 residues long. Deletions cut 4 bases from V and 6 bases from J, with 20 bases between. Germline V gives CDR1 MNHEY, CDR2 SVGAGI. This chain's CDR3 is CASSSGSSSPEDTQYF. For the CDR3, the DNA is TGTGCCAGCAGTTCCGGATCTAGTTCCCCAGAGGATACGCAGTATTTT.

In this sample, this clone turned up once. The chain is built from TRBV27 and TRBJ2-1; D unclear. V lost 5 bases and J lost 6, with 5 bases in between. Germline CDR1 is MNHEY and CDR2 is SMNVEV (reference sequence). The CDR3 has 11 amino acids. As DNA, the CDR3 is TGTGCCAGCAGTCGCTTCAATGAGCAGTTCTTC. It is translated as CASSRFNEQFF.

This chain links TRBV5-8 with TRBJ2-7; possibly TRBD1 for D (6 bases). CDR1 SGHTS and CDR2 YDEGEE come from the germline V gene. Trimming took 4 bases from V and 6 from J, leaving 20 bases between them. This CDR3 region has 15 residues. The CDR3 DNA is TGTGCCAGCAGCCAATTTACAGGGCCCCGCCGCGAGCAGTACTTC. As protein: CASSQFTGPRREQYF.

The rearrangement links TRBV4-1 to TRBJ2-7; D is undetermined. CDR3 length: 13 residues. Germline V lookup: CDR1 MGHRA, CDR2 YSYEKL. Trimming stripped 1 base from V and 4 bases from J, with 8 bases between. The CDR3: CASSQGDQYEQYF. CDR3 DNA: TGCGCCAGCAGCCAAGGAGACCAATACGAGCAGTACTTC.

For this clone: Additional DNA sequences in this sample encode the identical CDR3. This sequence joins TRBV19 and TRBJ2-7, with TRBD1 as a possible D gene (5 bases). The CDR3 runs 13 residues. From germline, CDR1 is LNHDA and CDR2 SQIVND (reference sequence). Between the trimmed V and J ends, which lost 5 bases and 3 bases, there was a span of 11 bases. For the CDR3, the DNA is TGTGCCAGTAGTCCTACGCAGGGCTACGAGCAGTACTTC. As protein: CASSPTQGYEQYF.

The CDR3 DNA follows: TGTGCCAGCCTCGGGGGGTACCAAGAGACCCAGTACTTC. It is translated as CASLGGYQETQYF. This chain uses TRBV2 with TRBJ2-5; 7 bases agree with TRBD2. The V segment lost 8 bases and the J segment 0 bases; nucleotides outside the gene matches: 3. This CDR3 is built from 13 residues. CDR1 and CDR2 (germline): SNHLY, FYNNEI.

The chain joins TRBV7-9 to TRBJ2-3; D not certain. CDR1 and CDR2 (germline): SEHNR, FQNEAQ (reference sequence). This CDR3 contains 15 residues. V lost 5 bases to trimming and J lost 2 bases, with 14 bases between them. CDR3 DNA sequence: TGTGCCAGCAGCCCAGTACCGGTACCCACAGATACGCAGTATTTT. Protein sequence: CASSPVPVPTDTQYF.

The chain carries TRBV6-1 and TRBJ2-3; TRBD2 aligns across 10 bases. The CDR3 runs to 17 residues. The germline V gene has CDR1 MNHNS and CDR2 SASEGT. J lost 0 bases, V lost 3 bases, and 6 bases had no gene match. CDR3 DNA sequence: TGTGCCAGCAGTGAGATACTAGCGGGGACTAGCACAGATACGCAGTATTTT. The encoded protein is CASSEILAGTSTDTQYF.

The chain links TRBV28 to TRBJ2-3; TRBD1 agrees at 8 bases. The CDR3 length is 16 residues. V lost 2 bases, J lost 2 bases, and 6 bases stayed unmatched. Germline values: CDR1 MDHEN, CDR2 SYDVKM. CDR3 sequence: CASSLPAGGYTDTQYF. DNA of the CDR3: TGTGCCAGCAGTTTACCGGCAGGGGGCTACACAGATACGCAGTATTTT.

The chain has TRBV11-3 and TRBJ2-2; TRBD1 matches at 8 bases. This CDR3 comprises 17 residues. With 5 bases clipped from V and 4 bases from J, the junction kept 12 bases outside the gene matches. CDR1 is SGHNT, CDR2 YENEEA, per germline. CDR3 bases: TGTGCCAGCAGCACCATTAGACAGGGGACGGGCACCGGGGAGCTGTTTTTT. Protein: CASSTIRQGTGTGELFF.

The CDR3 here is CASSVTPSYEQYF. CDR3 DNA: TGTGCCAGCAGTGTCACACCCTCCTACGAGCAGTACTTC. This chain joins TRBV6-1 and TRBJ2-7, with no clear D. Trimming cost V 4 bases and J 0 bases, with 7 bases left between them. The CDR3 runs to 13 residues. Germline values: CDR1 MNHNS, CDR2 SASEGT.

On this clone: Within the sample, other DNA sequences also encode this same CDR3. This CDR3 reads CASSLLIMNTEAFF. CDR3 coding DNA: TGTGCCAGCAGTTTATTGATCATGAACACTGAAGCTTTCTTT. The genes are TRBV28 and TRBJ1-1; D uncertain. The CDR3 spans 14 residues. The V end was cut by 1 base, the J end by 0 bases, with 6 bases between. Germline V gene data show CDR1 as MDHEN and CDR2 as SYDVKM.

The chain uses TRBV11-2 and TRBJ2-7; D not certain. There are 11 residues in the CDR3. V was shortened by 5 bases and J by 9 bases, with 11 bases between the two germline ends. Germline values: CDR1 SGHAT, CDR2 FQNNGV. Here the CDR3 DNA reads TGTGCCAGCAGCCCCGGTGAGTGGCAGTACTTC. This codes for CASSPGEWQYF.

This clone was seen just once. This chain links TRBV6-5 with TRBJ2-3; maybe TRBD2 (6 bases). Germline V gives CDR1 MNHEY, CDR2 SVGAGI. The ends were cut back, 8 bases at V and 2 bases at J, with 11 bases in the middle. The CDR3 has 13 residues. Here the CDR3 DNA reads TGTGCCAGCGGGGACTGGTACACAGATACGCAGTATTTT. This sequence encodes CASGDWYTDTQYF.

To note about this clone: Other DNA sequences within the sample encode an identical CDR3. CDR3 sequence reads: CASSSTGVGYTF. The DNA for the CDR3 is TGTGCCAGCAGTTCGACAGGGGTTGGCTACACCTTC. The rearrangement uses TRBV6-5 and TRBJ1-2; 8 bases fit TRBD1. The CDR3 covers 12 residues. Germline V gives CDR1 MNHEY, CDR2 SVGAGI. V shed 4 bases and J 7 bases; nucleotides not matched to a gene: 2.

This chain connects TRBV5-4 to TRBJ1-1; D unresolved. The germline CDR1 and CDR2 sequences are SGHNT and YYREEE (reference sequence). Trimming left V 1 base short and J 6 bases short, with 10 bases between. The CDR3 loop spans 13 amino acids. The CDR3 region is CASSLHGVSEAFF. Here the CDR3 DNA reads TGTGCCAGCAGCTTGCATGGGGTCTCTGAAGCTTTCTTT.